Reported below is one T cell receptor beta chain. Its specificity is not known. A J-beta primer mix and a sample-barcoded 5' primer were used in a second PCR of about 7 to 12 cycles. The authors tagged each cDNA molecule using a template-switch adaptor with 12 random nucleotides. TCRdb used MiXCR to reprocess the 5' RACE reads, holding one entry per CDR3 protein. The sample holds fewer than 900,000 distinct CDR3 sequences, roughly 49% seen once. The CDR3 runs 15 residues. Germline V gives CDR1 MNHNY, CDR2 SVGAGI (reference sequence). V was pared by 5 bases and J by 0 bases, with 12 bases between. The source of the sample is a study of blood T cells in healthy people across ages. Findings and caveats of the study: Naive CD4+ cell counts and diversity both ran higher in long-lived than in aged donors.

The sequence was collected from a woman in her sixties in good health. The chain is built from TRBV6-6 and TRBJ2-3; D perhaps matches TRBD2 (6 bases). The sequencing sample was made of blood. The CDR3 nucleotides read TGTGCCAGCAGTGACGGAGGAGGGAGCACAGATACGCAGTATTTT. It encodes CASSDGGGSTDTQYF.